Shown below are 21 T cell receptor beta chains from a single sample sequenced in a study of blood T cell repertoires in COVID-19. Profiled with immunoSEQ multiplex PCR; TCRdb holds only in-frame clones, not every one. The table lists over 250,000 clones, around 87% of them singletons, with less than 6% in the top ten. The sequenced material came from PBMCs or T cells enriched from blood (not recorded which). These receptors all stem from a woman aged 25 to 39 who had recovered from COVID-19.

The chain is built from TRBV2 and TRBJ2-7, with D possibly TRBD1 on 7 matching bases. CDR1 is SNHLY and CDR2 is FYNNEI in the germline V gene. The CDR3 consists of 16 residues. The V and J ends lost 2 bases and 1 base respectively, with 15 bases between them. The CDR3 loop reads CASSESVAGGSYEQYF. CDR3 nucleotides: TGTGCCAGCAGTGAATCTGTTGCAGGGGGGTCCTACGAGCAGTACTTC.

The chain combines TRBV19 with TRBJ1-5; D remains ambiguous. Trimming cost V 7 bases and J 4 bases, with 23 bases left between them. CDR3 length: 17 residues. Germline CDR1 and CDR2: LNHDA and SQIVND (reference sequence). Written as DNA, the CDR3 is TGTGCCAGTACCTACAGAAATCCGCCGTTAATGAATCAGCCCCAGCATTTT. This translates into CASTYRNPPLMNQPQHF.

This chain links TRBV5-8 with TRBJ1-3; D is possibly TRBD1 (5 bases). V lost 0 bases, J lost 0 bases, and 10 bases lay in between. The CDR3 spans 16 residues. CDR1 is SGHTS and CDR2 is YDEGEE in the germline V gene. Here the CDR3 DNA reads TGTGCCAGCAGCTTGGTGGGGCCTTACTCTGGAAACACCATATATTTT. It is translated as CASSLVGPYSGNTIYF. Based on the CDR3 plus reference TRBV5-8 and TRBJ1-3, the full variable domain is EAGVTQSPTHLIKTRGQQATLRCSPISGHTSVYWYQQALGLGLQFLLWYDEGEERNRGNFPPRFSGRQFPNYSSELNVNALELEDSALYLCASSLVGPYSGNTIYFGEGSWLTVV.

This chain connects TRBV18 to TRBJ1-1; no firm D call. CDR3 length: 13 residues. The germline V gene has CDR1 KGHSH and CDR2 LQKENI. V was pared by 0 bases and J by 9 bases, with 11 bases between. CDR3 residues: CASSPPRLVQAFF. In nucleotides, the CDR3 is TGTGCCAGCTCACCACCGCGGCTGGTCCAAGCTTTCTTT. The complete variable domain, with remaining parts taken from reference TRBV18 and TRBJ1-1, reads NAGVMQNPRHLVRRRGQEARLRCSPMKGHSHVYWYRQLPEEGLKFMVYLQKENIIDESGMPKERFSAEFPKEGPSILRIQQVVRGDSAAYFCASSPPRLVQAFFGQGTRLTVV.

This clone has only one observation. The CDR3 region is CSVQGLITDTQYF. The CDR3, as DNA: TGCAGCGTTCAGGGACTAATCACAGATACGCAGTATTTT. The V call is TRBV29-1, the J call TRBJ2-3, with 7 bases aligning to TRBD2. Per germline, CDR1 SQVTM and CDR2 ANQGSEA. V gave up 5 bases and J gave up 2 bases; unmatched junction bases: 4. This CDR3 is 13 amino acids long.

The chain links TRBV3-1 (or the pseudogene TRBV3-2) to TRBJ1-4; the D gene is possibly TRBD1 (6 bases). Germline V gives CDR1 LGHDT, CDR2 YNNKEL (reference sequence). This CDR3 is 16 amino acids long. V was cut by 0 bases and J by 5 bases, with 13 bases left in between. CDR3 bases: TGTGCCAGCAGCCAAGACGGGGGGCTGAGGAATGAAAAACTGTTTTTT. This codes for CASSQDGGLRNEKLFF.

The V and J genes are TRBV19 and TRBJ1-5; tentatively, D is TRBD1 (6 bases). Per germline, CDR1 LNHDA and CDR2 SQIVND (reference sequence). The CDR3 has 15 residues. Trimming cost V 6 bases and J 2 bases, with 14 bases left between them. The CDR3 here is CASSPQGNGNQPQHF. For the CDR3, the DNA is TGTGCCAGTAGCCCACAGGGTAATGGCAATCAGCCCCAGCATTTT.

This chain connects TRBV6-1 to TRBJ2-5; 10 bases map to TRBD1. Germline V CDR1 and CDR2: MNHNS, SASEGT. V shed 0 bases and J 4 bases; nucleotides not matched to a gene: 5. This CDR3 comprises 16 residues. The CDR3 loop is CASSEALTGGRETQYF. The CDR3 DNA follows: TGTGCCAGCAGTGAAGCCTTGACAGGGGGCCGAGAGACCCAGTACTTC.

V gene TRBV6-5 combines with J gene TRBJ1-2; D perhaps matches TRBD1 (6 bases). Germline CDR1 is MNHEY and CDR2 is SVGAGI. Trimming left V 0 bases short and J 2 bases short, with 10 bases between. The CDR3 has 15 amino acids. In nucleotides, the CDR3 is TGTGCCAGCAGTTACTCCGGACAGCCAAACTATGGCTACACCTTC. Its protein product is CASSYSGQPNYGYTF.

V is TRBV7-2 and J is TRBJ2-2, with 7 bases that match TRBD1. CDR3 length: 16 amino acids. Per germline, CDR1 SGHTA and CDR2 FQGNSA. The V and J ends lost 0 bases and 3 bases, in that order; junction bases with no gene match: 4. CDR3: CASSLATGTYTGELFF. The CDR3 nucleotides are TGTGCCAGCAGCTTAGCGACAGGGACGTACACCGGGGAGCTGTTTTTT.

The chain joins TRBV2 to TRBJ2-5; 9 bases line up with TRBD2. CDR3 length equals 14 residues. V was clipped by 5 bases and J by 5 bases; unmatched bases: 6. CDR1 is SNHLY, CDR2 FYNNEI, per germline. Here the CDR3 DNA reads TGTGCCAGCAGTCCGGCGGGGGGGCGTGAGACCCAGTACTTC. Residues: CASSPAGGRETQYF. The complete variable domain, with remaining parts taken from reference TRBV2 and TRBJ2-5, reads EPEVTQTPSHQVTQMGQEVILRCVPISNHLYFYWYRQILGQKVEFLVSFYNNEISEKSEIFDDQFSVERPDGSNFTLKIRSTKLEDSAMYFCASSPAGGRETQYFGPGTRLLVL.

The V and J genes are TRBV7-2 and TRBJ2-5; possible D gene TRBD2, 6 bases. Trimming removed 3 bases at V and 5 bases at J, with 16 bases between. Germline CDR1 is SGHTA and CDR2 is FQGNSA. The CDR3 has 15 amino acids. CDR3 region: CASSLVAGGAETQYF. CDR3 DNA: TGTGCCAGCAGCTTGGTAGCCGGGGGAGCGGAGACCCAGTACTTC.

This clone was observed once. The V gene is TRBV6-5, the J gene TRBJ1-2; TRBD1 is a possible D gene (6 bases). The germline CDR1 and CDR2 sequences are MNHEY and SVGAGI. This CDR3 contains 14 residues. V lost 2 bases and J lost 1, with 8 bases in between. This CDR3 is CASSYGGHNYGYTF. CDR3 bases: TGTGCCAGCAGTTACGGGGGACATAACTATGGCTACACCTTC.

This clone turned up a few times. This chain links TRBV21-1 with TRBJ1-6. TRBV21-1 is deemed a pseudogene. The CDR3 covers 16 residues. CDR3 amino acids: CASRQAHDGDNSPLHF. The CDR3 coding sequence is TGTGCCAGCAGGCAGGCCCACGACGGGGATAATTCACCCCTCCACTTT.

The sample holds a few counts of this clone. An end of the junction differs from the germline gene, which may be a read error. The chain carries TRBV5-3 and TRBJ1-5; no firm D call. TRBV5-3 is an ORF, with its function uncertain. The CDR3 contains 15 residues. The CDR3 here is CARSLKYGSDQPQHF. CDR3 bases: TGTGCCAGAAGCTTGAAGTACGGTAGCGATCAGCCCCAGCATTTT.

The V and J genes are TRBV9 and TRBJ1-1, with TRBD1 matching 11 bases. Losses at the gene ends were 0 bases for V and 6 bases for J; bases not matched to a gene: 16. This CDR3 has 19 amino acids. Per germline, CDR1 SGDLS and CDR2 YYNGEE. CDR3 nucleotide sequence: TGTGCCAGCAGCGTAGGTGGGACAGGGGGATTAGGCCCTAACGCTGAAGCTTTCTTT. It is translated as CASSVGGTGGLGPNAEAFF.

The chain links TRBV5-4 to TRBJ1-2; 8 bases match TRBD1. J was trimmed by 4 bases and V by 4 bases; bases with no gene match: 3. Germline CDR1 is SGHNT and CDR2 is YYREEE (reference sequence). The CDR3 spans 13 residues. CDR3 sequence (DNA): TGTGCCAGCAGCGACGACAGGGGCTATGGCTACACCTTC. It translates to CASSDDRGYGYTF.

This chain connects TRBV12-3 or TRBV12-4 to TRBJ2-5; D possibly corresponds to TRBD2 (6 bases). The CDR3 totals 13 residues. V was clipped by 2 bases and J by 7 bases, with 11 bases between them. The CDR3 loop is CASSLRQGGTQYF. The CDR3 DNA follows: TGTGCCAGCAGTTTACGGCAGGGAGGGACCCAGTACTTC.

CDR3 region: CASSPLDRRNTEAFF. As DNA, the CDR3 is TGTGCCAGCAGCCCGCTGGACAGGCGGAACACTGAAGCTTTCTTT. The gene calls are TRBV5-6 and TRBJ1-1; TRBD1 matches at 7 bases. V gave up 4 bases and J gave up 1 base; unmatched junction bases: 7. In germline, CDR1 is SGHDT, CDR2 YYEEEE. The CDR3 runs to 15 residues.

V gene TRBV4-3 combines with J gene TRBJ1-1; D might be TRBD1 (6 bases). Deletions cut 3 bases from V and 5 bases from J, with 16 bases between. Germline values: CDR1 LGHNA, CDR2 YSLEER. This CDR3 is 15 amino acids long. The CDR3 DNA follows: TGCGCCAGCAGCCAGGTGGGGCGGGGGGCAACTGAAGCTTTCTTT. As protein: CASSQVGRGATEAFF.

The chain couples TRBV10-3 to TRBJ2-5, with a possible D match to TRBD1 (6 bases). Germline values: CDR1 ENHRY, CDR2 SYGVKD. CDR3 length: 13 amino acids. V dropped 10 bases and J dropped 2 bases, with 14 bases sitting between them. CDR3 protein: CATLDRPQETQYF. The CDR3 DNA reads TGTGCCACCCTGGACAGACCACAAGAGACCCAGTACTTC.